The clone carrying this T cell receptor (beta chain) was seen just once. This sample is drawn from a study of beta chain features in type 1 diabetes. Study-level background: Patients were similar to healthy donors in age and gender (as well as in cell yields).

CD4+ naive, central memory, regulatory and stem cell-like memory subsets were isolated by sorting on CD45RO/CCR7/CD25/CD127/CD95/CD27. Post-sort purity exceeded 95% for all sorted populations. Germline values: CDR1 SGHTA, CDR2 FQGNSA. This CDR3 contains 12 residues. Trimming removed 5 bases at V and 8 bases at J, with 12 bases between. Of the isolated RNA, all was reverse transcribed, and so the sequenced material was expressed TCRB transcripts. The average output of naive, central memory and regulatory T cell samples was several million reads. Measured with immunoSEQ multiplex PCR; TCRdb has only the in-frame clones, and not every one. The sample yields over 700,000 clones, 15% to 20% seen once.

This chain uses TRBV7-2 with TRBJ1-2; no clear D gene. Material: naive CD4+ T cells from blood. This receptor was obtained from a woman aged 18-29 years in good health. CDR3 sequence (DNA): TGTGCCAGCAGCCCCCGAGGAGGCGGCTACACCTTC. This translates into CASSPRGGGYTF.